This T cell receptor (beta chain) is from a study of graft-versus-host responses after intestinal transplantation (dated by TCRdb to the early 2020s). Some background on the complete study: Recipients received multivisceral, liver-intestinal, or isolated intestinal transplants. Anti-thymocyte globulin induction was given to all recipients, followed by maintenance tacrolimus and steroids for around three years. Bulk TCR-beta CDR3 sequencing was used to track graft-versus-host and host-versus-graft alloreactive T cell clones in the graft, circulation and bone marrow after intestinal transplantation. Alloreactive clones were identified by sequencing pre-transplant mixed lymphocyte reaction products and comparing these products with unstimulated pre-transplant donor and recipient T cells. A cohort of more than 20 intestinal transplant recipients, including one retransplant, was enrolled, and a few patients lacking pretransplant specimens were excluded. Donor T cell macrochimerism was defined as a peak of at least 4% donor T cells among recipient peripheral blood mononuclear cells. Rather than being sequenced by the commercial service, samples from a few later patients were sequenced in-house on an Illumina MiSeq and processed with MiXCR.

Concerning this clone: Its specific antigen is unknown. Base qualities are not at hand, and no much larger clone is one base apart.

Blood samples were collected up to 4 times in the first month after transplant and then at least monthly when available. Receptors were amplified or captured by the immunoSEQ multiplex PCR assay. For most patients, high-throughput TCR-beta CDR3 sequencing of genomic DNA was performed by Adaptive Biotechnologies. The authors' analysis ran thus. Adaptive's ImmunoSEQ software was the source of the TCR sequencing data for 15 to 20 patients, while a few other patients were processed with MiXCR and VDJtools. Because the origin of CDR3 nucleotide sequences shared between donor and recipient could not be assigned, those sequences were removed. To count as alloreactive, a clone needed at least 2-fold expansion over unstimulated cells and a minimum CFSE-low frequency of 0.002% (template counts) or 0.001% (read counts). Clones were considered mappable if detected in sequenced pre-transplant spleen, lymph node, or MLR CFSE-low populations of the donor or recipient. Cumulative frequency of alloreactive clones was calculated as a percentage of all sequences weighted by copy number. The table comes from immuneACCESS by way of TCRdb, which keeps in-frame sequences with V and J called. Part of the clones is missing from these tables; in studies checked, under half for an unresolved V gene and the rest for unknown reasons. The V and J calls and clone size were taken over from that table, and D and trimming were inferred from the DNA. The sample records about 98,000 clones, roughly 86% of which are singletons. Under 1.5% of the sample goes to the ten largest clones.

What the research found in general, with its limitations: The relatively low number and heterogeneity of intestinal transplant patients limited the conclusions. Peak levels of circulating GvH clones were associated with declines in HvG clones early after transplant. GvH clones were detected in recipient bone marrow, and some of these GvH clones were observed earlier in ileal mucosa or blood, consistent with an intestinal mucosal origin. In patients with donor T cell macrochimerism, the allografts had high GvH to HvG T cell clonal ratios.

V is cut by 0 bases and J by 2 bases, and the space between the germline ends is 7 bases. CDR1 and CDR2 (SNHLY, FYNNEI) derive from the germline V gene. Counted from cysteine to phenylalanine, this CDR3 has 15 amino acids. The CDR3 DNA has 45 bases and is translated from base 1. The chain employs TRBV2 and TRBJ2-2; no D gene call is confident. Sequences were derived from PBMCs, sampled 255 days after intestinal transplant. The sequence derives from a human patient who received an intestinal transplant, so some T cells may come from the graft donor. The nucleotide sequence reads TGTGCCAGCAGTGAAGCCCCCACTAACACCGGGGAGCTGTTTTTT. Its protein reads: CASSEAPTNTGELFF.